This is a list of T cell receptor beta chains from one sample in a study of low-dose radiotherapy and immunotherapy resistance in tumors. Each CDR3 protein gets one entry after TCRdb re-called the reads with MiXCR. The repertoire holds some 88,000 distinct CDR3 sequences, with more than 8% as singletons. The sample here was PBMCs, taken before treatment. These TCRs come from a male donor with prostate cancer. Each CDR3 is given with its conserved first and last residue. The order of the fields is V gene, J gene, clone size, D gene, CDR3 DNA, CDR3 protein. A D gene is named only where the DNA matches it firmly. The size field is filled for only some rows; it gives once, few, many or a size class.

TRBV6-2/TRBV6-3	TRBJ2-1	many	NA	TGTGCCAGCAGGCTAGGGGGTGAGCAGTTCTTC	CASRLGGEQFF
TRBV4-1	TRBJ2-1	many	NA	TGCGCCAGCAGCCAAGAGCGGGTCCGCAATGAGCAGTTCTTC	CASSQERVRNEQFF
TRBV21-1	TRBJ1-3	many	NA	TGTGCCAGCAGCAAAGACTCTAACACCATATATTTT	CASSKDSNTIYF
TRBV30	TRBJ2-5	NA	TRBD1	TGTGCCTGGAGTACTCAGACAGGGGGGCAAGAGACCCAGTACTTC	CAWSTQTGGQETQYF
TRBV5-1	TRBJ2-7	many	NA	TGCGCCAGCAGCCCCGGATCATCATGGAACGAGCAGTACTTC	CASSPGSSWNEQYF
TRBV5-1	TRBJ1-5	many	NA	TGCGCCAGCAGCCCCGGTGGAAGATGGCAGCCCCAGCATTTT	CASSPGGRWQPQHF
TRBV2	TRBJ2-3	many	TRBD2	TGTGCCAGCAAGACTAGCGGTTTTGGGACAGATACGCAGTATTTT	CASKTSGFGTDTQYF
TRBV19	TRBJ2-1	many	TRBD2	TGTGCCCGGCATCGAGCTAGCGGGATCAATGAGCAGTTCTTC	CARHRASGINEQFF
TRBV5-1	TRBJ2-2	few	TRBD2	TGCGCCAGCAGCCCTAGTCGAGGACTAGCGAACACCGGGGAGCTGTTTTTT	CASSPSRGLANTGELFF
TRBV20-1	TRBJ2-3	NA	NA	TGCAGTGCTAGAGATCTCCGGCCCAGTGGAAATACGCAGTATTTT	CSARDLRPSGNTQYF
TRBV5-1	TRBJ1-1	many	TRBD1	TGCGCCAGCAGCCGCAAAACAGGGGCCGGCACTGAAGCTTTCTTT	CASSRKTGAGTEAFF
TRBV11-2	TRBJ1-1	many	NA	TGTGCCAGCAGCTTAAAACCACAGGGAGGGACTGAAGCTTTCTTT	CASSLKPQGGTEAFF
TRBV2	TRBJ2-7	many	TRBD1	TGTGCCAGCGGATCGTTACTGACCGGACAGGAGCCCTACGAGCAGTACTTC	CASGSLLTGQEPYEQYF
TRBV14	TRBJ2-1	NA	NA	TGTGCCAGCAGCCAACCCGCTGGGGGCCACAATGAGCAGTTCTTC	CASSQPAGGHNEQFF
TRBV20-1	TRBJ1-5	many	NA	TGCAGTGCTAGAGCGGGCAATCAGCCCCAGCATTTT	CSARAGNQPQHF
TRBV20-1	TRBJ2-5	many	NA	TGCAGTGCTAGAGATTGGGCAGACTACCAAGAGACCCAGTACTTC	CSARDWADYQETQYF
TRBV7-2	TRBJ2-7	many	NA	TGTGCCAGCAGCCCTAGCGTCGGCTCCTACGAGCAGTACTTC	CASSPSVGSYEQYF
TRBV29-1	TRBJ1-2	many	TRBD1	TGCAGCGCCCGGGGACAGGCATGGGGCTACACCTTC	CSARGQAWGYTF
TRBV20-1	TRBJ2-5	many	TRBD1	TGCAGTGCTCCCCGGACAGGGGGAAAGACCCAGTACTTC	CSAPRTGGKTQYF
TRBV12-3/TRBV12-4	TRBJ1-1	many	TRBD1	TGTGCCAGCAGTTCTCAGGGGGGAGGCACTGAAGCTTTCTTT	CASSSQGGGTEAFF
TRBV28	TRBJ2-1	many	TRBD2	TGTGCCAGCAGTTTAACTAGCGGGAGTGGGTCCTACAATGAGCAGTTCTTC	CASSLTSGSGSYNEQFF
TRBV7-9	TRBJ2-2	many	TRBD2	TGTGCCAGCAGCTCCGGGACTACTAGCACCGGGGAGCTGTTTTTT	CASSSGTTSTGELFF
TRBV3-1	TRBJ2-3	many	NA	TGTGCCAGCAGCCCACCCGGGCGGCCGACGGGCGGCACAGATACGCAGTATTTT	CASSPPGRPTGGTDTQYF
TRBV28	TRBJ2-3	many	TRBD1	TGTGCCAGCAGTTTATCTAGACAGGGAGATACGCAGTATTTT	CASSLSRQGDTQYF
TRBV28	TRBJ2-5	many	NA	TGTGCCAGCAGTTTGCCTAGGGCAGAAGAGACCCAGTACTTC	CASSLPRAEETQYF
TRBV18	TRBJ2-7	many	NA	TGTGCCAGCTCGCAGCAGGGTCTTAATCCCTACGAGCAGTACTTC	CASSQQGLNPYEQYF
TRBV2	TRBJ2-4	NA	NA	TGTGCCAGCTCCAGGGGCTCGGCCAAAAACATTCAGTACTTC	CASSRGSAKNIQYF
TRBV19	TRBJ1-6	many	TRBD1	TGTGCCAGTAGCCCGGGACAGGGGACGAATTCACCCCTCCACTTT	CASSPGQGTNSPLHF
TRBV6-2/TRBV6-3	TRBJ1-2	many	TRBD1	TGTGCCAGCAACCCGGGACAGTACGAGGCTGGCTACACCTTC	CASNPGQYEAGYTF
TRBV7-3	TRBJ2-2	many	NA	TGTGCCAGCAGCCCCCGGGGAGGTAACACCGGGGAGCTGTTTTTT	CASSPRGGNTGELFF
TRBV30	TRBJ2-7	many	TRBD2	TGTGCCTGGACTCACCGGGGGGTCTCCTACGAGCAGTACTTC	CAWTHRGVSYEQYF
TRBV6-1	TRBJ1-1	many	NA	TGTGCCAGCAGTGAAGTCAGAAGTCTGAACACTGAAGCTTTCTTT	CASSEVRSLNTEAFF
TRBV6-2/TRBV6-3	TRBJ2-5	many	TRBD2	TGTGCCAGCACACGACTAGCGGGAGGCGGGGAGACCCAGTACTTC	CASTRLAGGGETQYF
TRBV7-2	TRBJ1-5	many	NA	TGTGCCAGCAAACTGGGGCCGGCAGTAGAGCCCCAGCATTTT	CASKLGPAVEPQHF
TRBV18	TRBJ1-2	many	TRBD1	TGTGCCAGCTCTCCGGTCGGGACAGGCTATGGCTACACCTTC	CASSPVGTGYGYTF
TRBV28	TRBJ2-2	many	NA	TGTGCCAGAGGGCGACGTAACACCGGGGAGCTGTTTTTT	CARGRRNTGELFF
TRBV6-8	TRBJ2-7	many	TRBD1	TGTGCCACCTCACGTCAGGGACAGAACTACGAGCAGTACTTC	CATSRQGQNYEQYF
TRBV29-1	TRBJ2-1	many	TRBD2	TGCAGCGTTGATTCTGGCGGGAGCCCCGTGCAGTTCTTC	CSVDSGGSPVQFF
TRBV14	TRBJ2-5	many	TRBD2	TGTGCCAGCAGCCAAGATCGGGCTAGCGGGAGACAAAACTTC	CASSQDRASGRQNF
TRBV10-3	TRBJ2-5	many	NA	TGTGCCACCACTACAGGGTATCAAGAGACCCAGTACTTC	CATTTGYQETQYF
TRBV20-1	TRBJ2-1	many	TRBD2	TGCAGTGCTCTGTCTATTCTAGCGGGAGGGGGTAATGAGCAGTTCTTC	CSALSILAGGGNEQFF
TRBV27	TRBJ1-1	many	TRBD1	TGTGCCAGCAGTCCCCGGGACAGTAGAAACACTGAAGCTTTCTTT	CASSPRDSRNTEAFF
TRBV7-2	TRBJ2-1	many	NA	TGTGCCAGCAGCTTAAAGGTGTCGGCTGGAAGGAACAATGAGCAGTTCTTC	CASSLKVSAGRNNEQFF
TRBV20-1	TRBJ2-4	many	TRBD2	TGCAGTGCTAGAGACCCGGGACTAGCGGAGTACTTC	CSARDPGLAEYF
TRBV2	TRBJ2-7	many	NA	TGTGCCAGCTTGTCAGACAACTCCTACGAGCAGTACTTC	CASLSDNSYEQYF
TRBV7-6	TRBJ2-1	many	NA	TGTGCCAGCAGCTTCCCGGTCGGGCCTAATGAGCAGTTCTTC	CASSFPVGPNEQFF
TRBV18	TRBJ2-1	many	NA	TGTGCCAGCTCACCCCGGGACGGAGGTTTGAATGAGCAGTTCTTC	CASSPRDGGLNEQFF
TRBV20-1	TRBJ2-2	many	NA	TGCAGTGCTAGAAGTCGAGGGGTCAACACCGGGGAGCTGTTTTTT	CSARSRGVNTGELFF
TRBV29-1	TRBJ2-3	many	NA	TGCAGCGTTGGATCAGATACGCAGTATTTT	CSVGSDTQYF
TRBV30	TRBJ2-7	few	NA	TGTGCCTGGAGTGTACAAGGGGCTGATTACGAGCAGTACTTC	CAWSVQGADYEQYF
TRBV2	TRBJ1-1	many	NA	TGTGCCAGCACCCAATCCTGGGGGGCTTTCTTT	CASTQSWGAFF
TRBV28	TRBJ1-3	many	NA	TGTGCCAGCAGTTTAAGCAGAAACCCCGGAAACACCATATATTTT	CASSLSRNPGNTIYF